These 17 T cell receptor beta chains came from one sample sequenced in a study of blood T cell repertoires in COVID-19. Using immunoSEQ multiplex PCR, the repertoire was profiled, and TCRdb retains in-frame clones only, with some absent. The sample holds fewer than 200,000 clones, more than 75% seen once. Sequencing was done on a sample of peripheral blood. The source is a man aged 40-50 years with active or convalescent COVID-19.

This chain links TRBV3-1 (or the pseudogene TRBV3-2) with TRBJ2-1; D gene uncertain. In germline, CDR1 is LGHDT, CDR2 YNNKEL (reference sequence). The CDR3 spans 13 residues. Trimming pared 3 bases from V and 4 bases from J, leaving 7 bases between. CDR3 amino acids: CASSQGQYNEQFF. Here the CDR3 DNA reads TGTGCCAGCAGCCAGGGCCAGTACAATGAGCAGTTCTTC.

This chain joins TRBV3-1 (or the pseudogene TRBV3-2) and TRBJ2-2, with 8 bases aligning to TRBD1. This CDR3 has 18 amino acids. In germline, CDR1 is LGHDT, CDR2 YNNKEL (reference sequence). V gave up 1 base and J gave up 5 bases; unmatched junction bases: 12. The CDR3 sequence is CASSQVGQGQPRTGELFF. In DNA, the CDR3 is TGTGCCAGCAGCCAAGTCGGACAGGGCCAGCCAAGGACCGGGGAGCTGTTTTTT.

The chain employs TRBV10-1 and TRBJ2-2; D is unclear. V shed 6 bases and J shed 3 bases, with 11 bases lying between them. The CDR3 runs to 14 residues. Germline V gene sequence: CDR1 WNHNN, CDR2 SYGVQD (reference sequence). CDR3 DNA: TGCGCCAGCAGGCCCCAAACGGACACCGGGGAGCTGTTTTTT. This codes for CASRPQTDTGELFF.

V gene TRBV20-1 combines with J gene TRBJ1-2; possible D gene TRBD1, 5 bases. CDR3 length equals 11 residues. Germline V gene lookup returns CDR1 DFQATT and CDR2 SNEGSKA (reference sequence). V was pared by 5 bases and J by 3 bases, with 7 bases between. CDR3: CSAAGDYGYTF. CDR3 DNA sequence: TGCAGTGCTGCGGGGGACTATGGCTACACCTTC.

The CDR3 is CASSQGQGEQYF. CDR3 DNA sequence: TGTGCCAGCAGCCAGGGACAGGGCGAGCAGTACTTC. J is TRBJ2-7 and V is TRBV11-3; 9 bases fit TRBD1. The V gene end was trimmed by 5 bases and the J gene end by 6 bases; junction bases not matched to a gene: 2. The CDR3 spans 12 residues. Germline V CDR1 and CDR2: SGHNT, YENEEA. The entire variable domain, with the rest obtained from reference TRBV11-3 and TRBJ2-7, is as follows: EAGVVQSPRYKIIEKKQPVAFWCNPISGHNTLYWYLQNLGQGPELLIRYENEEAVDDSQLPKDRFSAERLKGVDSTLKIQPAELGDSAVYLCASSQGQGEQYFGPGTRLTVT.

V gene TRBV7-2 combines with J gene TRBJ2-3, with TRBD1 matching 10 bases. Trimming removed 5 bases from V and 4 bases from J; junction bases left unmatched: 9. The CDR3 is made up of 16 amino acids. Per germline, CDR1 SGHTA and CDR2 FQGNSA. DNA for the CDR3: TGTGCCAGCAGCCCAAACAGAGGGACAGGGGCAGATACGCAGTATTTT. Amino acids: CASSPNRGTGADTQYF.

The chain has TRBV28 and TRBJ2-7; 7 bases are a match to TRBD1. Losses at the gene ends were 7 bases for V and 5 bases for J; bases not matched to a gene: 5. CDR1 MDHEN and CDR2 SYDVKM come from the germline V gene. The CDR3 extends over 12 amino acids. CDR3 amino acids: CASTPTGDEQYF. The CDR3 bases are TGTGCCAGCACTCCCACAGGGGACGAGCAGTACTTC.

This clone turned up a few times. The gene calls are TRBV5-4 and TRBJ2-3, with a tentative D call TRBD1 (6 bases). Germline values: CDR1 SGHNT, CDR2 YYREEE (reference sequence). The CDR3 consists of 16 residues. Trimming pared 4 bases from V and 1 base from J, leaving 16 bases between. This CDR3 is CASSPRQVYGTDTQYF. In DNA, the CDR3 is TGTGCCAGCAGCCCCCGACAGGTATATGGCACAGATACGCAGTATTTT.

This chain uses TRBV18 with TRBJ2-3; the match to TRBD1 covers 9 bases. The V gene's germline CDR1 is KGHSH and CDR2 LQKENI. V trimming: 2 bases; J trimming: 14 bases; junction bases outside the gene matches: 11. The CDR3 spans 14 residues. The CDR3 reads CASSPTPSGTGRYF. CDR3 nucleotides: TGTGCCAGCTCACCAACGCCCTCCGGGACAGGGCGGTATTTT.

As for this clone: The junction does not match germline at one end; this may be a read error. V is TRBV5-1 and J is TRBJ1-4; TRBD1 might be the D (6 bases). Germline V gene sequence: CDR1 SGHRS, CDR2 YFSETQ. The CDR3 consists of 14 residues. The CDR3 loop is CASSLGANNEKLFF. As DNA, the CDR3 is TGCGCCAGCAGTTTGGGGGCTAATAATGAAAAACTGTTTTTT.

CDR3 protein: CATSPRRFGGDGEQFF. Here the CDR3 DNA reads TGTGCCACCAGCCCCCGGCGGTTCGGCGGCGATGGGGAGCAGTTCTTC. The chain uses TRBV15 and TRBJ2-1; no firm D call. Germline CDR1 is LNHNV and CDR2 is YYDKDF (reference sequence). V lost 5 bases and J 10 bases, leaving 24 bases between the germline ends. The length of the CDR3 is 16 residues.

V and J are TRBV5-1 and TRBJ1-4; the D gene is possibly TRBD1 (5 bases). The V end was cut by 5 bases, the J end by 8 bases, with 16 bases between. Germline V gives CDR1 SGHRS, CDR2 YFSETQ. The CDR3 is 14 amino acids. CDR3 sequence: CASSQGSTEEKLFF. CDR3 in DNA: TGCGCCAGCAGTCAAGGGTCGACAGAGGAAAAACTGTTTTTT.

This chain links TRBV7-2 with TRBJ2-4, with D hard to call. Trimming removed 1 base at V and 5 bases at J, with 9 bases between. CDR1 is SGHTA and CDR2 is FQGNSA in the germline V gene. The length of the CDR3 is 14 residues. The CDR3 region has the DNA TGTGCCAGCAGCTTAGGTCAGATCGAAAACATTCAGTACTTC. Translating it yields CASSLGQIENIQYF. Full variable domain (missing parts from reference TRBV7-2 and TRBJ2-4): GAGVSQSPSNKVTEKGKDVELRCDPISGHTALYWYRQSLGQGLEFLIYFQGNSAPDKSGLPSDRFSAERTGGSVSTLTIQRTQQEDSAVYLCASSLGQIENIQYFGAGTRLSVL.

The gene calls are TRBV6-5 and TRBJ1-4, with a weak D call TRBD1 (5 bases). Trimming cost V 6 bases and J 0 bases, with 8 bases left between them. The CDR3 is made up of 14 amino acids. CDR1 and CDR2 (germline): MNHEY, SVGAGI. CDR3: CASRDTATNEKLFF. The CDR3 nucleotides read TGTGCCAGCAGGGACACCGCAACTAATGAAAAACTGTTTTTT.

The chain uses TRBV5-1 and TRBJ1-1, with D perhaps matching TRBD1 (6 bases). Germline V gene lookup returns CDR1 SGHRS and CDR2 YFSETQ. V was pared by 0 bases and J by 6 bases, with 9 bases between. The CDR3 extends over 13 amino acids. The CDR3 DNA follows: TGCGCCAGCAGCTTGGCGGGGGGCGCTGAAGCTTTCTTT. It translates to CASSLAGGAEAFF.

The rearrangement uses TRBV4-1 and TRBJ2-7, with 10 bases that match TRBD2. The CDR3 contains 16 residues. Trimming took 0 bases from V and 3 from J; bases not matched to a gene: 5. CDR1 is MGHRA, CDR2 YSYEKL, per germline. The CDR3 DNA reads as TGCGCCAGCAGCCAAGATAGGGCTAGCGGGGGCTACGAGCAGTACTTC. Residues: CASSQDRASGGYEQYF.

Of note for this clone: The sample carries other DNA sequences with the same CDR3. The gene calls are TRBV2 and TRBJ1-2; D remains ambiguous. Trimming cost V 1 base and J 8 bases, with 5 bases left between them. CDR1 is SNHLY, CDR2 FYNNEI, per germline. The CDR3 is 11 residues long. Written as DNA, the CDR3 is TGTGCCAGCAGTGAAGGGGCGGGCTACACCTTC. It translates to CASSEGAGYTF.